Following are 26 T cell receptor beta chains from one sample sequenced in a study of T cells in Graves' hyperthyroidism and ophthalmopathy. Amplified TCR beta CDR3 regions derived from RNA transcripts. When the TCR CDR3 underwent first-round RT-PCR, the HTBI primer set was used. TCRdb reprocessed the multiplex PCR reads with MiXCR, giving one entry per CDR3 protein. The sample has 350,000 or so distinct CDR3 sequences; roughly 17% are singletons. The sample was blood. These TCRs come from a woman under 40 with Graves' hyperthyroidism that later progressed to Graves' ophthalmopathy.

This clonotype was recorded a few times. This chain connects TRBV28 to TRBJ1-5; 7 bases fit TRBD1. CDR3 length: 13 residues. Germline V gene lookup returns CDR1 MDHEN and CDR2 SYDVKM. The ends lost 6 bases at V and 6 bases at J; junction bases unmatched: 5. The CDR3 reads CASRRQGSQPQHF. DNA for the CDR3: TGTGCCAGCAGACGACAGGGTAGTCAGCCCCAGCATTTT.

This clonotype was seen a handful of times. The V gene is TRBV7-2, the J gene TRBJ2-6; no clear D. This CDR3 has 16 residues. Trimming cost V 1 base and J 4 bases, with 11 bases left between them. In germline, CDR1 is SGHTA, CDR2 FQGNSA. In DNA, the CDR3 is TGTGCCAGCAGCTTAGGGGCCTACTCCGGGGCCAACGTCCTGACTTTC. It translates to CASSLGAYSGANVLTF.

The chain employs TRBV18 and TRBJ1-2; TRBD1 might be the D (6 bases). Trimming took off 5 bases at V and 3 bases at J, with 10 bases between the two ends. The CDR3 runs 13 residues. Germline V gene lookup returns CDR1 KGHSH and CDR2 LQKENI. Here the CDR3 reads CASSGRQDYGYTF. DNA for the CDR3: TGTGCCAGCTCAGGCCGACAGGACTATGGCTACACCTTC.

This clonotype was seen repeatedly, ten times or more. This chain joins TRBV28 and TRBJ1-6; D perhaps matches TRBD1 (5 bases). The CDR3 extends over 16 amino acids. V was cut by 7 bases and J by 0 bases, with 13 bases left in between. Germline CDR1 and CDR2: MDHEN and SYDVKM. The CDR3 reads CASNTDTRSYNSPLHF. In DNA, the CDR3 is TGTGCCAGCAACACGGACACACGCTCCTATAATTCACCCCTCCACTTT.

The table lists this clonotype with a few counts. The CDR3 here is CSAPAPGLAGVYNEQFF. The CDR3 DNA reads TGCAGTGCCCCTGCTCCGGGACTAGCGGGGGTATACAATGAGCAGTTCTTC. The chain couples TRBV20-1 to TRBJ2-1; 14 bases are a match to TRBD2. CDR1 is DFQATT and CDR2 is SNEGSKA in the germline V gene (reference sequence). The CDR3 length is 17 residues. The V and J ends lost 6 bases and 4 bases, in that order; junction bases with no gene match: 11.

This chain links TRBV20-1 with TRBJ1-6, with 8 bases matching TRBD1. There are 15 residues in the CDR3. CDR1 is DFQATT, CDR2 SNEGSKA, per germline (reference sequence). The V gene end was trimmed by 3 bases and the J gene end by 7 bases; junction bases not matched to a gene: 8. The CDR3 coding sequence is TGCAGTGCTAGGCTGACAGGGGTCCCGAATTCACCCCTCCACTTT. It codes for CSARLTGVPNSPLHF.

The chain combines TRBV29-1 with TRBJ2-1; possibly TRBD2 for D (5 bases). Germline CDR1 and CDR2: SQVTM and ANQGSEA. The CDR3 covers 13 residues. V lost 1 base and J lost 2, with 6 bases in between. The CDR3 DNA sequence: TGCAGCGTTGAAGTAGCGACCTACAATGAGCAGTTCTTC. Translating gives CSVEVATYNEQFF.

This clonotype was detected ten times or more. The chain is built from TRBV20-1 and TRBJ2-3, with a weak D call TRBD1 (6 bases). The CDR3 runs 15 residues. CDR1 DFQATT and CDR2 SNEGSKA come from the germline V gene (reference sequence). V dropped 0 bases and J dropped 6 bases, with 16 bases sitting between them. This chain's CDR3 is CSARDPQGWSDTQYF. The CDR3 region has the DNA TGCAGTGCTAGAGATCCTCAGGGGTGGTCGGATACGCAGTATTTT.

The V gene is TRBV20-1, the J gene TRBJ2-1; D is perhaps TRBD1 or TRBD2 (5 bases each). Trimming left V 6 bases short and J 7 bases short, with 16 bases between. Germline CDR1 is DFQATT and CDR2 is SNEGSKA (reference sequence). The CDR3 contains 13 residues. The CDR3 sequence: CSAHTGAQNEQFF. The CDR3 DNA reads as TGCAGTGCGCATACCGGGGCGCAGAATGAGCAGTTCTTC.

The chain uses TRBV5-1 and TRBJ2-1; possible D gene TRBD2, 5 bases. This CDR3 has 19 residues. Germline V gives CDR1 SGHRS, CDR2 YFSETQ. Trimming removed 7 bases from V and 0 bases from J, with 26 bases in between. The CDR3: CASRQPPLASQSSYNEQFF. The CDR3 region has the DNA TGCGCCAGCCGCCAGCCACCTCTAGCTTCGCAGAGCTCCTACAATGAGCAGTTCTTC.

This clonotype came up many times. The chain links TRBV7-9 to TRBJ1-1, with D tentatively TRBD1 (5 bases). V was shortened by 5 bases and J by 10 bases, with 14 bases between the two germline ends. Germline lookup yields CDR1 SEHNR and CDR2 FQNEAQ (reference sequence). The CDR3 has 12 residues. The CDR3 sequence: CASSAQGRAAFF. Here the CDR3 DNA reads TGTGCCAGCAGCGCTCAGGGTAGGGCAGCTTTCTTT.

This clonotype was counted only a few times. CDR3 in amino acids: CASSQAWEPNYGYTF. CDR3 nucleotides: TGTGCCAGCAGCCAAGCTTGGGAACCCAACTATGGCTACACCTTC. This sequence joins TRBV14 and TRBJ1-2; no clear D. The CDR3 loop spans 15 amino acids. The V end was cut by 1 base, the J end by 2 bases, with 11 bases between. CDR1 and CDR2 (germline): SGHDN, FVKESK.

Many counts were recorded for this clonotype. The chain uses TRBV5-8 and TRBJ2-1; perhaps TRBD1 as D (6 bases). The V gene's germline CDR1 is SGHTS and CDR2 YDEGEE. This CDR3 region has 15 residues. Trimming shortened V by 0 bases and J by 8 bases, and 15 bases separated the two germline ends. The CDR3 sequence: CASSLGSGALYEQFF. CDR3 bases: TGTGCCAGCAGCTTGGGATCAGGGGCCTTATATGAGCAGTTCTTC. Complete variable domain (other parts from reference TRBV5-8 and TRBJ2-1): EAGVTQSPTHLIKTRGQQATLRCSPISGHTSVYWYQQALGLGLQFLLWYDEGEERNRGNFPPRFSGRQFPNYSSELNVNALELEDSALYLCASSLGSGALYEQFFGPGTRLTVL.

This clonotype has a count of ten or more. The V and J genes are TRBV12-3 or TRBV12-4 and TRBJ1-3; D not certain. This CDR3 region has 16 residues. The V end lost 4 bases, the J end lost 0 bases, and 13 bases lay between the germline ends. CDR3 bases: TGTGCCAGCAGTTCCCCCCTAAGTGTCTCTGGAAACACCATATATTTT. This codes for CASSSPLSVSGNTIYF.

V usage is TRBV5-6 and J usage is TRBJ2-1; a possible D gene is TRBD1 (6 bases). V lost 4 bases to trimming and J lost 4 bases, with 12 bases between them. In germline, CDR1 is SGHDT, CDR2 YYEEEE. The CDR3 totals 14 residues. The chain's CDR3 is CASSPGVTYNEQFF. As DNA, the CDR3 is TGTGCCAGCAGCCCAGGGGTTACTTACAATGAGCAGTTCTTC.

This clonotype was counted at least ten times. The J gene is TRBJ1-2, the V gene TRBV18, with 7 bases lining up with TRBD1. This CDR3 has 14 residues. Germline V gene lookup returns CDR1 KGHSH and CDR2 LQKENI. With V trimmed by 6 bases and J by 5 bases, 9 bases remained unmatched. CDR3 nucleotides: TGTGCCAGCTCCCTGTCTACCAGGGGGTATGGCTACACCTTC. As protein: CASSLSTRGYGYTF.

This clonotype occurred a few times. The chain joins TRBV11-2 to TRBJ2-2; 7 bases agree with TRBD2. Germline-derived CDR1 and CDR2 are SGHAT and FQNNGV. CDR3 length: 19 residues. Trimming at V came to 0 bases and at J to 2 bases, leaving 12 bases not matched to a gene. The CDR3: CASSLDWVAGPTNTGELFF. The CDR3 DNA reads TGTGCCAGCAGCTTAGACTGGGTAGCGGGCCCGACAAACACCGGGGAGCTGTTTTTT.

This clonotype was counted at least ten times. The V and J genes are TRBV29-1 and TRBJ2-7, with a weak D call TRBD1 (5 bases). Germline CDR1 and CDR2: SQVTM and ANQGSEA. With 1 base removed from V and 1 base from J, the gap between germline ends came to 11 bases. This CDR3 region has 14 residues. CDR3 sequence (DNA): TGCAGCGTTGAAGGCCAGGGTAGTTCCTACGAGCAGTACTTC. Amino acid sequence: CSVEGQGSSYEQYF.

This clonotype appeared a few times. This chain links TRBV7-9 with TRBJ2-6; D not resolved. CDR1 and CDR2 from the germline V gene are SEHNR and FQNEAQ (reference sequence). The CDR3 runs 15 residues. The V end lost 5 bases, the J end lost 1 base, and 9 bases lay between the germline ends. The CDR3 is CASSVQNSGANVLTF. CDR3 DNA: TGTGCCAGCAGCGTGCAGAATTCTGGGGCCAACGTCCTGACTTTC.

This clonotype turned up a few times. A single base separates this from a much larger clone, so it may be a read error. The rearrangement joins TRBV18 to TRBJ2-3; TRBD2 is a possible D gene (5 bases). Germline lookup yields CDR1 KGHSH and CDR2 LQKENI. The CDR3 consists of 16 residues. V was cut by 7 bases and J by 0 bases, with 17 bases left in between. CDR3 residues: CASCRPEGPSTDTQYF. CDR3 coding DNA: TGTGCCAGCTGCCGCCCTGAGGGCCCTAGCACAGATACGCAGTATTTT.

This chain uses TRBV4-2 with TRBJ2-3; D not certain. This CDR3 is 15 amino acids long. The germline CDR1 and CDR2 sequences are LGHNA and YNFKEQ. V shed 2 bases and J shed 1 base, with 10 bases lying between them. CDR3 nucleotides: TGTGCCAGCAGCCAAATGTTAGAACGCACAGATACGCAGTATTTT. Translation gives CASSQMLERTDTQYF.

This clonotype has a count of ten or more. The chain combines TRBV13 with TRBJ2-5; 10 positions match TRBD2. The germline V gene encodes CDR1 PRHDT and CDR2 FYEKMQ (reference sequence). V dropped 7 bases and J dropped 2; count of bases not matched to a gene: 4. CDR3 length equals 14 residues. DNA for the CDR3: TGTGCCAGCAACGGACTAGCGGCTCAAGAGACCCAGTACTTC. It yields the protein CASNGLAAQETQYF.

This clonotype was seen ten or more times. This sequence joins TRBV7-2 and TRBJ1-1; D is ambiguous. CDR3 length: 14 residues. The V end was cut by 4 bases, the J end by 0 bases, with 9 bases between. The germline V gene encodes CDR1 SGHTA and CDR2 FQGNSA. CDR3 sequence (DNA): TGTGCCAGCAGCTGGGGAGGGATGAACACTGAAGCTTTCTTT. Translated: CASSWGGMNTEAFF.

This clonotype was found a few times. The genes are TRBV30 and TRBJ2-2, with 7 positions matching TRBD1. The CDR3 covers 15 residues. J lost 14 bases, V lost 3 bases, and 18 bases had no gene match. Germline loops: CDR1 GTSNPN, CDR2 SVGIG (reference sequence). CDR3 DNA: TGTGCCTGGAGGGAGACCGGGACAGCCACCTGGGGACTGTTTTTT. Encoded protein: CAWRETGTATWGLFF.

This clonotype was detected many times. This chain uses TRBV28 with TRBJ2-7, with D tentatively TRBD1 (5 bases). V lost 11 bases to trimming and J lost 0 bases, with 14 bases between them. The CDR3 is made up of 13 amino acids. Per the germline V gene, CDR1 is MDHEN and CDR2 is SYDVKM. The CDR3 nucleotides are TGTGCCGGAAGAGACAGCAGCTCCTACGAGCAGTACTTC. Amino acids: CAGRDSSSYEQYF.

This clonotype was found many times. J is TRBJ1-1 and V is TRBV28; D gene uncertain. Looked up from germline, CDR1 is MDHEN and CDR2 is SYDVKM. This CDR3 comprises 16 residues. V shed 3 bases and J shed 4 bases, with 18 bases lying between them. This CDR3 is CASSFGHITVGTEAFF. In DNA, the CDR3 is TGTGCCAGCAGTTTCGGGCACATCACGGTGGGCACTGAAGCTTTCTTT.